This entry lists 25 T cell receptor beta chains sequenced from one sample in a study of blood T cell repertoires in COVID-19. The table came from immunoSEQ multiplex PCR; TCRdb's copy has only in-frame clones and leaves some out. The table records 150,000 to 200,000 clones, 80% to 90% of them present only once. The sequenced sample was peripheral blood. These receptor sequences come from a man aged 18 to 30 who had recovered from COVID-19.

The V call is TRBV10-3, the J call TRBJ1-2; 8 bases are shared with TRBD1. The J segment lost 3 bases and the V segment lost 0 bases, leaving 6 bases of the junction unmatched. CDR1 is ENHRY, CDR2 SYGVKD, per germline. The CDR3 has 16 amino acids. This CDR3 is CAISESWTGSDYGYTF. The CDR3 DNA sequence: TGTGCCATCAGTGAGTCATGGACAGGGTCGGACTATGGCTACACCTTC.

The chain has TRBV20-1 and TRBJ1-2; TRBD1 matches 7 bases. CDR3 length equals 12 residues. From germline, CDR1 is DFQATT and CDR2 SNEGSKA (reference sequence). V shed 3 bases and J 12 bases; nucleotides not matched to a gene: 10. The CDR3 sequence: CSASGAEGADTF. CDR3 bases: TGCAGTGCTAGTGGCGCCGAGGGGGCCGACACCTTC.

This sequence joins TRBV6-6 and TRBJ1-1, with D uncertain. This CDR3 spans 14 amino acids. Germline V gene data show CDR1 as MNHNY and CDR2 as SVGAGI (reference sequence). Trimming removed 8 bases at V and 1 base at J, with 14 bases between. Written as DNA, the CDR3 is TGTGCCAGCTTCTTCGGCCGGGGGAACACTGAAGCTTTCTTT. Protein product: CASFFGRGNTEAFF.

This clone appeared a single time. This sample includes further DNA sequences coding for the same CDR3. CDR3 DNA: TGTGCCAGCAGCCCCCGCGGAGGGAACACTGAAGCTTTCTTT. Its translation: CASSPRGGNTEAFF. The genes are TRBV7-6 and TRBJ1-1, with unresolved D. With 5 bases removed from V and 1 base from J, the gap between germline ends came to 11 bases. Germline assignment: CDR1 SGHVS and CDR2 FNYEAQ. The CDR3 consists of 14 residues. Variable domain in full (rest from reference TRBV7-6 and TRBJ1-1): GAGVSQSPRYKVTKRGQDVALRCDPISGHVSLYWYRQALGQGPEFLTYFNYEAQQDKSGLPNDRFSAERPEGSISTLTIQRTEQRDSAMYRCASSPRGGNTEAFFGQGTRLTVV.

The chain is built from TRBV4-3 and TRBJ2-5; tentatively, D is TRBD2 (6 bases). V lost 3 bases and J lost 5, with 19 bases in between. The CDR3 is made up of 16 amino acids. Germline-derived CDR1 and CDR2 are LGHNA and YSLEER. The CDR3 here is CASSQRGGALGETQYF. CDR3 bases: TGCGCCAGCAGCCAGAGGGGAGGAGCTTTGGGGGAGACCCAGTACTTC.

The gene calls are TRBV5-5 and TRBJ1-2; D is undetermined. Per germline, CDR1 SGHKS and CDR2 YYEKEE (reference sequence). CDR3 length equals 13 residues. Trimming stripped 2 bases from V and 1 base from J, with 6 bases between. The CDR3 is CASSFEDNYGYTF. The DNA of the CDR3 is TGTGCCAGCAGCTTCGAGGATAACTATGGCTACACCTTC.

The gene calls are TRBV28 and TRBJ2-3, with 10 bases that match TRBD2. The CDR3 extends over 17 amino acids. Germline CDR1 reads MDHEN; CDR2 reads SYDVKM. V lost 8 bases, J lost 6 bases, and 17 bases stayed unmatched. The CDR3 is CASGKMGLAGDTDTQYF. The CDR3 nucleotides are TGTGCCAGCGGAAAAATGGGCCTAGCGGGAGACACGGATACGCAGTATTTT.

Details on this clone: The junction does not match germline at one end; this may be a read error. The CDR3 region has the DNA TGTGCCAGTAGTACCGACAGGGTGAAGACTGAAGCTTTCTTT. Its translation: CASSTDRVKTEAFF. This chain links TRBV19 with TRBJ1-1; 7 bases are a match to TRBD1. There are 14 residues in the CDR3. The V gene's germline CDR1 is LNHDA and CDR2 SQIVND (reference sequence). The full variable domain, in which reference TRBV19 and TRBJ1-1 provide the parts outside the CDR3, is DGGITQSPKYLFRKEGQNVTLSCEQNLNHDAMYWYRQDPGQGLRLIYYSQIVNDFQKGDIAEGYSVSREKKESFPLTVTSAQKNPTAFYLCASSTDRVKTEAFFGQGTRLTVV.

The rearrangement links TRBV7-2 to TRBJ2-7; TRBD2 aligns across 16 bases. The CDR3 extends over 16 amino acids. J was trimmed by 4 bases and V by 4 bases; bases with no gene match: 4. Germline V gene data show CDR1 as SGHTA and CDR2 as FQGNSA. Written as DNA, the CDR3 is TGTGCCAGCAGCTCCGGGACTAGCGGGAGGGGGTACGAGCAGTACTTC. Translating it yields CASSSGTSGRGYEQYF. Full variable domain (rest looked up from reference TRBV7-2 and TRBJ2-7): GAGVSQSPSNKVTEKGKDVELRCDPISGHTALYWYRQSLGQGLEFLIYFQGNSAPDKSGLPSDRFSAERTGGSVSTLTIQRTQQEDSAVYLCASSSGTSGRGYEQYFGPGTRLTVT.

V usage is TRBV3-1 (or the pseudogene TRBV3-2) and J usage is TRBJ1-5, with 8 nucleotides matching TRBD1. The V segment lost 4 bases and the J segment 6 bases; nucleotides outside the gene matches: 5. Germline V lookup: CDR1 LGHDT, CDR2 YNNKEL (reference sequence). The CDR3 is made up of 14 amino acids. The CDR3 protein is CASSPQGVRQPQHF. CDR3 in DNA: TGTGCCAGCAGCCCACAGGGGGTGCGTCAGCCCCAGCATTTT.

Comments on this clone: Other nucleotide sequences from this sample produce the same CDR3. The chain has TRBV29-1 and TRBJ2-1; TRBD2 matches at 7 bases. Germline trimming cut 6 bases from V and 2 bases from J; bases unmatched to any gene: 7. The CDR3 has 14 residues. Germline lookup yields CDR1 SQVTM and CDR2 ANQGSEA. The CDR3 coding sequence is TGCAGCGTGTCGCAGGGAGGGGCCTACAATGAGCAGTTCTTC. Its protein is CSVSQGGAYNEQFF.

This clone was counted a single time. The chain links TRBV20-1 to TRBJ2-7; 13 nucleotides align to TRBD2. The junction had 12 bases not matched to a gene; V was cut back by 3 bases and J by 1 base. The CDR3 totals 18 residues. Germline V gene lookup returns CDR1 DFQATT and CDR2 SNEGSKA (reference sequence). The chain's CDR3 is CSASPRPLGLAGSYEQYF. The CDR3 coding sequence is TGCAGTGCTAGTCCGAGGCCCCTGGGACTAGCGGGATCCTACGAGCAGTACTTC.

The chain uses TRBV7-2 and TRBJ2-5, with D unclear. The CDR3 loop spans 12 amino acids. Trimming shortened V by 3 bases and J by 5 bases, and 7 bases separated the two germline ends. Germline V gene data show CDR1 as SGHTA and CDR2 as FQGNSA. The CDR3 spells CASSFTRETQYF. Written as DNA, the CDR3 is TGTGCCAGCAGCTTTACGAGGGAGACCCAGTACTTC.

This rearrangement joins TRBV3-1 (or the pseudogene TRBV3-2) to TRBJ2-1; weak D call: TRBD1 (6 bases). The CDR3 covers 15 residues. Germline CDR1 LGHDT, CDR2 YNNKEL (reference sequence). The V end was cut by 3 bases, the J end by 8 bases, with 17 bases between. CDR3 sequence: CASSQDTGSSHEQFF. Here the CDR3 DNA reads TGTGCCAGCAGCCAGGACACAGGGTCCAGCCATGAGCAGTTCTTC.

The CDR3 nucleotides read TGTGCCAGCAGCGTAGTCTCCAATGAGCAGTTCTTC. Translated, it gives CASSVVSNEQFF. The chain is built from TRBV9 and TRBJ2-1; no firm D call. The CDR3 runs 12 residues. From germline, CDR1 is SGDLS and CDR2 YYNGEE. V was pared by 0 bases and J by 6 bases, with 4 bases between.

The J gene is TRBJ2-3, the V gene TRBV10-1, with 7 bases lining up with TRBD1. Germline CDR1 and CDR2: WNHNN and SYGVQD (reference sequence). With 6 bases clipped from V and 1 base from J, the junction kept 4 bases outside the gene matches. The CDR3 covers 14 residues. The CDR3: CASSATGRTDTQYF. CDR3 nucleotide sequence: TGCGCCAGCAGCGCGACAGGGCGCACAGATACGCAGTATTTT.

The rearrangement uses TRBV18 and TRBJ2-2; a weak D match, TRBD1 (6 bases). This CDR3 contains 17 residues. Germline values: CDR1 KGHSH, CDR2 LQKENI. The V end was cut by 0 bases, the J end by 2 bases, with 13 bases between. The CDR3 protein is CASSPPLGRGNTGELFF. Here the CDR3 DNA reads TGTGCCAGCTCACCACCCCTTGGCAGGGGAAACACCGGGGAGCTGTTTTTT.

The rearrangement joins TRBV29-1 to TRBJ2-3; maybe TRBD2 (6 bases). Trimming left V 6 bases short and J 2 bases short, with 12 bases between. The CDR3 loop spans 13 amino acids. Looked up from germline, CDR1 is SQVTM and CDR2 is ANQGSEA. CDR3 DNA: TGCAGCGTGGTCCGGAGGGACACAGATACGCAGTATTTT. Protein product: CSVVRRDTDTQYF.

The rearrangement joins TRBV7-2 to TRBJ2-5; 13 bases align to TRBD2. The trim removed 5 bases at V and 4 bases at J, leaving 7 bases unmatched. The CDR3 runs 16 residues. The V gene's germline CDR1 is SGHTA and CDR2 FQGNSA. For the CDR3, the DNA is TGTGCCAGCAGCCCCCGGACTAGCGGGAGAGCAGAGACCCAGTACTTC. Amino acid sequence: CASSPRTSGRAETQYF.

The chain joins TRBV10-3 to TRBJ1-4, with 9 bases fitting TRBD1. The CDR3 runs 14 residues. Germline lookup yields CDR1 ENHRY and CDR2 SYGVKD. V was pared by 10 bases and J by 10 bases, with 13 bases of the junction left unmatched. CDR3 amino acids: CATSRDREGGKLFF. The CDR3 DNA reads TGTGCCACCTCCCGGGACAGGGAAGGGGGAAAACTGTTTTTT.

This rearrangement joins TRBV7-3 to TRBJ2-5, with TRBD2 matching 8 bases. V shed 4 bases, J shed 11 bases, and the junction held 15 bases outside the gene matches. The CDR3 covers 15 residues. The germline CDR1 and CDR2 sequences are SGHTA and FQGTGA. CDR3 in DNA: TGTGCCAGCAGCTCCTCGGGGGGGAGAGGAGAAGCGCAGTACTTC. It encodes CASSSSGGRGEAQYF.

The gene calls are TRBV5-6 and TRBJ2-7, with D hard to call. Per germline, CDR1 SGHDT and CDR2 YYEEEE. CDR3 size: 13 residues. Trimming stripped 1 base from V and 2 bases from J, with 7 bases between. CDR3 sequence reads: CASSLYQTYEQYF. Written as DNA, the CDR3 is TGTGCCAGCAGCTTGTACCAGACCTACGAGCAGTACTTC.

The rearrangement links TRBV27 to TRBJ2-1; D is unclear. CDR3 size: 13 residues. Germline lookup yields CDR1 MNHEY and CDR2 SMNVEV (reference sequence). The germline V and J ends were trimmed by 1 base and 6 bases, with 7 bases remaining between them. CDR3 region: CASSLWAINEQFF. The DNA of the CDR3 is TGTGCCAGCAGTTTATGGGCTATCAATGAGCAGTTCTTC.

The genes are TRBV4-3 and TRBJ2-2, with a possible D match to TRBD1 (5 bases). Germline V gene data show CDR1 as LGHNA and CDR2 as YSLEER. The ends were cut back, 2 bases at V and 6 bases at J, with 7 bases in the middle. This CDR3 has 13 residues. Here the CDR3 reads CASSQQGAGELFF. The DNA of the CDR3 is TGCGCCAGCAGCCAACAGGGCGCCGGGGAGCTGTTTTTT.

This chain connects TRBV10-3 to TRBJ1-2; TRBD1 matches at 8 bases. CDR3 length equals 16 residues. V gave up 7 bases and J gave up 5 bases; unmatched junction bases: 15. Per the germline V gene, CDR1 is ENHRY and CDR2 is SYGVKD. CDR3: CAINVHQGAVGYGYTF. CDR3 DNA: TGTGCCATCAATGTCCACCAGGGGGCCGTAGGGTATGGCTACACCTTC.